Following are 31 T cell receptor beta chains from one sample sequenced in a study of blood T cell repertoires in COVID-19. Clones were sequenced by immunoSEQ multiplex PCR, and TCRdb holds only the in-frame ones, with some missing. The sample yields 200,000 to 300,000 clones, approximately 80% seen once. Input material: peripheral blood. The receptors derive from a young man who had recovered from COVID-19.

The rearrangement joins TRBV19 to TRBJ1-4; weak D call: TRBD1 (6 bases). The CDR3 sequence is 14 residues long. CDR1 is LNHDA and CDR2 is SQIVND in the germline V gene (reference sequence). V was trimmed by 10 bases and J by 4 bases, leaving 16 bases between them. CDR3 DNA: TGTGCCACCAACAGGCAGGGGATTAATGAAAAACTGTTTTTT. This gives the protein CATNRQGINEKLFF. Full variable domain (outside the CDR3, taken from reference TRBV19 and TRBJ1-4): DGGITQSPKYLFRKEGQNVTLSCEQNLNHDAMYWYRQDPGQGLRLIYYSQIVNDFQKGDIAEGYSVSREKKESFPLTVTSAQKNPTAFYLCATNRQGINEKLFFGSGTQLSVL.

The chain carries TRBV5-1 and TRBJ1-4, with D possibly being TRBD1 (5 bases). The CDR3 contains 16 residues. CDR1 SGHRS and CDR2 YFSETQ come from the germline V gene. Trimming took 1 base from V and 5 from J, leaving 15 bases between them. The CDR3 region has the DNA TGCGCCAGCAGCTTGCCCGCGGGGCAGATAAATGAAAAACTGTTTTTT. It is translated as CASSLPAGQINEKLFF.

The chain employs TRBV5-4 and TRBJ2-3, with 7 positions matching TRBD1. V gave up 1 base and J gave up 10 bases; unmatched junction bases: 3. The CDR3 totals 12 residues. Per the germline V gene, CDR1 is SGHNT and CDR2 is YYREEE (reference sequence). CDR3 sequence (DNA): TGTGCCAGCAGCTTGTGGACAGGAGCGCAGTATTTT. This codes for CASSLWTGAQYF.

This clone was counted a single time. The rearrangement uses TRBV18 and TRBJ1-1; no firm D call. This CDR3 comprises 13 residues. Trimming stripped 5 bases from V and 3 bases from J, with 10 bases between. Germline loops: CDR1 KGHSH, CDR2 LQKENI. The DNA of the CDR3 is TGTGCCAGCTCATCAATGGAGGACACTGAAGCTTTCTTT. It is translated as CASSSMEDTEAFF.

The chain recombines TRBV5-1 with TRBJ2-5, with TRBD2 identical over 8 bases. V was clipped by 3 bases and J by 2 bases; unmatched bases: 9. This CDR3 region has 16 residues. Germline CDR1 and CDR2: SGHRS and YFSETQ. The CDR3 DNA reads TGCGCCAGCAGCTCGGGGCGGGGGGTCCTGCAAGAGACCCAGTACTTC. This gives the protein CASSSGRGVLQETQYF.

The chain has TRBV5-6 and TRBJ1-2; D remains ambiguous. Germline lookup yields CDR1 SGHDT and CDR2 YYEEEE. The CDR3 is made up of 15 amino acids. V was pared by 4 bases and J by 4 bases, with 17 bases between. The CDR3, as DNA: TGTGCCAGCAGCCAGAGGGCTCTTCCAGCCTATGGCTACACCTTC. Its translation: CASSQRALPAYGYTF.

The CDR3 sequence: CASSLAQGGPQHF. CDR3 nucleotides: TGTGCCAGCAGCTTGGCCCAGGGCGGGCCCCAGCATTTT. The chain is built from TRBV5-6 and TRBJ1-5; tentative D call: TRBD1 (5 bases). CDR3 length: 13 amino acids. Trimming left V 0 bases short and J 9 bases short, with 10 bases between. CDR1 and CDR2 (germline): SGHDT, YYEEEE.

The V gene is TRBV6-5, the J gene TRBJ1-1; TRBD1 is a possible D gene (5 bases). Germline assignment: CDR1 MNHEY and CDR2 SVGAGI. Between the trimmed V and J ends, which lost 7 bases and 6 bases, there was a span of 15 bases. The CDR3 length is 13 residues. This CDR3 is CASTSGQGSEAFF. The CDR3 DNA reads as TGTGCCAGCACTTCAGGGCAAGGGTCTGAAGCTTTCTTT.

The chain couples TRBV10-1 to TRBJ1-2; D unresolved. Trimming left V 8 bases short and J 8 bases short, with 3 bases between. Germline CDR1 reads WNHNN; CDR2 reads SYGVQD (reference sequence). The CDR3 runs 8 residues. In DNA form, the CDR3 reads TGCGCCAGCCTCGGCTACACCTTC. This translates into CASLGYTF.

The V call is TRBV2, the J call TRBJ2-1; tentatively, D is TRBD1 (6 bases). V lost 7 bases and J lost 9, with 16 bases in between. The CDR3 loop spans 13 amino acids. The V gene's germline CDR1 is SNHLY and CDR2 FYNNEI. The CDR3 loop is CASKPTGPGEQFF. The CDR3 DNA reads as TGTGCCAGCAAGCCCACAGGGCCCGGTGAGCAGTTCTTC. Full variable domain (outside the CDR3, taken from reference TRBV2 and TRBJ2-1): EPEVTQTPSHQVTQMGQEVILRCVPISNHLYFYWYRQILGQKVEFLVSFYNNEISEKSEIFDDQFSVERPDGSNFTLKIRSTKLEDSAMYFCASKPTGPGEQFFGPGTRLTVL.

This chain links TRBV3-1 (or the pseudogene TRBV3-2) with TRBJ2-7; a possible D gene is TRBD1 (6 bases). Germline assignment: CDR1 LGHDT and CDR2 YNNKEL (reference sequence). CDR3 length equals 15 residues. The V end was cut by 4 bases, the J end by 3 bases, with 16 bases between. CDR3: CASSPVQGSVYEQYF. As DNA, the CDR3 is TGTGCCAGCAGCCCAGTCCAGGGGTCGGTCTACGAGCAGTACTTC.

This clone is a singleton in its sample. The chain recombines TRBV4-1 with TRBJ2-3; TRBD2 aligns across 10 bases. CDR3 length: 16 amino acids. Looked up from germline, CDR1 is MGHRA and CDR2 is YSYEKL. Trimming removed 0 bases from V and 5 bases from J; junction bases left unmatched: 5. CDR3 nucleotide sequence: TGCGCCAGCAGCCAAGAGGGAAGCGGGGGGGAAGATACGCAGTATTTT. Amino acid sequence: CASSQEGSGGEDTQYF.

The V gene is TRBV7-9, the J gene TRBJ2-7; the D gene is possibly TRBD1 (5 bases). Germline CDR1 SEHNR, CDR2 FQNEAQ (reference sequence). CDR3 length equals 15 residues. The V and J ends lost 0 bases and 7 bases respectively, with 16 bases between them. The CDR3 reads CASSLAQGDLREQYF. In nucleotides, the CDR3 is TGTGCCAGCAGCTTAGCGCAGGGCGACCTTAGGGAGCAGTACTTC.

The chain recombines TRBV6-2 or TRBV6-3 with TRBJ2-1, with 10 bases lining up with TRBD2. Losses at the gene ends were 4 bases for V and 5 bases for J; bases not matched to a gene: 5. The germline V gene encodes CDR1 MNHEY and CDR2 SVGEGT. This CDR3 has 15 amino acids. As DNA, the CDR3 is TGTGCCAGCAGTTCAAGCGGGGGGGACCACAATGAGCAGTTCTTC. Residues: CASSSSGGDHNEQFF.

DNA of the CDR3: TGTGCCAGCAGCCCTAGCGTTGGCCCCCCAGAACACCTCGATGAGCAGTTCTTC. Encoded protein: CASSPSVGPPEHLDEQFF. The chain is built from TRBV7-3 and TRBJ2-1; D is possibly TRBD2 (6 bases). Trimming left V 5 bases short and J 8 bases short, with 28 bases between. The germline gives CDR1 SGHTA, CDR2 FQGTGA. The CDR3 runs to 18 residues.

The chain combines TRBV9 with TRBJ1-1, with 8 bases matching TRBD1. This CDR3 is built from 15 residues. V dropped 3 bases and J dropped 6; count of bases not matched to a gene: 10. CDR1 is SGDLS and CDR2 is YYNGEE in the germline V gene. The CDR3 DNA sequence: TGTGCCAGCAGCGCACGGACAGGGCCGAATGCTGAAGCTTTCTTT. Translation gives CASSARTGPNAEAFF.

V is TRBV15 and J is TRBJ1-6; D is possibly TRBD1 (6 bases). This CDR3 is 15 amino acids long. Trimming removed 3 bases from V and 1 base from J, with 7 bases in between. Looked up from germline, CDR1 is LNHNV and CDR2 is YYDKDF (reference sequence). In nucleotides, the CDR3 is TGTGCCACCAGCAGCGGACAGTCCTATAATTCACCCCTCCACTTT. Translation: CATSSGQSYNSPLHF.

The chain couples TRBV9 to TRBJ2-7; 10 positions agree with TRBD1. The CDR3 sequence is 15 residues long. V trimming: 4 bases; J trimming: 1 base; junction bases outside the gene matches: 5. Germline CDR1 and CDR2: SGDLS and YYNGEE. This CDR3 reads CASSPRQGASYEQYF. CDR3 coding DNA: TGTGCCAGCAGCCCTCGACAGGGGGCATCCTACGAGCAGTACTTC.

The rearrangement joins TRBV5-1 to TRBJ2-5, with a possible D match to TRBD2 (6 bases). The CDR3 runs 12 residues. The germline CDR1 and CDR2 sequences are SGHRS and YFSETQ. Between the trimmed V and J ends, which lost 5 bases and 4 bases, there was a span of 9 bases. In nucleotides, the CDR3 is TGCGCCAGCAGAGGAGGGACAGAGACCCAGTACTTC. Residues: CASRGGTETQYF.

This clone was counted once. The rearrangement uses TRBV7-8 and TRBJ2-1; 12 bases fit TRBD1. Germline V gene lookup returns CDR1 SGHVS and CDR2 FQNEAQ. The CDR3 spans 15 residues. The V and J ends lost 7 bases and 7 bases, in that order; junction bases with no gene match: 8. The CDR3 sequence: CASTPGQGAWNEQFF. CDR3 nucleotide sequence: TGTGCCAGCACCCCGGGACAGGGGGCTTGGAATGAGCAGTTCTTC.

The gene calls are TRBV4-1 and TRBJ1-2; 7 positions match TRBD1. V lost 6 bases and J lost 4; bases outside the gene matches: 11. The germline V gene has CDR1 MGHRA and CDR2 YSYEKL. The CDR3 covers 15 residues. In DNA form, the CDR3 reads TGCGCCAGCAGAGGCGTAGGGGGCTTAACCTATGGCTACACCTTC. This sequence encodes CASRGVGGLTYGYTF.

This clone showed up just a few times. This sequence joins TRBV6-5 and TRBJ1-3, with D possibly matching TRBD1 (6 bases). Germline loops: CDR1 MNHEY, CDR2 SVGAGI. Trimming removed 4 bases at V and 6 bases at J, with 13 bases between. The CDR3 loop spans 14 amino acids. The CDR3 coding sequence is TGTGCCAGCAGTTCCAACAGGGTGCCAAACACCATATATTTT. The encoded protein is CASSSNRVPNTIYF.

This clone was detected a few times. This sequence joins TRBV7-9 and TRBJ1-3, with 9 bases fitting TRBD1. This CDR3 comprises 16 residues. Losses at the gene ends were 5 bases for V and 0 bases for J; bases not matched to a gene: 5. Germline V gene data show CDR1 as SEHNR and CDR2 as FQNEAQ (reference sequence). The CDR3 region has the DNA TGTGCCAGCAGCAGAGCGGGACAGGGCTCTGGAAACACCATATATTTT. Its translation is CASSRAGQGSGNTIYF.

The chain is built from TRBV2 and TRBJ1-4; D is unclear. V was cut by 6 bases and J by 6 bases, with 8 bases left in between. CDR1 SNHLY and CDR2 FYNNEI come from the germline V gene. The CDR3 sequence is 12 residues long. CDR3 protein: CASRGRDEKLFF. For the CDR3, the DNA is TGTGCCAGCAGGGGGAGAGATGAAAAACTGTTTTTT.

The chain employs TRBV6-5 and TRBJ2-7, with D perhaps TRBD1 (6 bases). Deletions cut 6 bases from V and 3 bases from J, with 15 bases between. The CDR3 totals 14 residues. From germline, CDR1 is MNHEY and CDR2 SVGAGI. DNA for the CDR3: TGTGCCAGCAGAGACCTGACAGGAGACTACGAGCAGTACTTC. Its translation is CASRDLTGDYEQYF.

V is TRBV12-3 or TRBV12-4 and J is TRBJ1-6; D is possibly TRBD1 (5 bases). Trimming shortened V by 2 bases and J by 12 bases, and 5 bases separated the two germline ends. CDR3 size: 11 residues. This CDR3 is CASSLRGPLHF. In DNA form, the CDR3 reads TGTGCCAGCAGTTTAAGGGGACCCCTCCACTTT.

CDR3 loop: CASSGHTGLWDTGELFF. Here the CDR3 DNA reads TGTGCCAGCAGCGGCCACACAGGGCTGTGGGACACCGGGGAGCTGTTTTTT. The chain joins TRBV5-5 to TRBJ2-2; a weak D match, TRBD1 (6 bases). V was cut by 4 bases and J by 3 bases, with 19 bases left in between. Germline V gives CDR1 SGHKS, CDR2 YYEKEE (reference sequence). The CDR3 consists of 17 residues.

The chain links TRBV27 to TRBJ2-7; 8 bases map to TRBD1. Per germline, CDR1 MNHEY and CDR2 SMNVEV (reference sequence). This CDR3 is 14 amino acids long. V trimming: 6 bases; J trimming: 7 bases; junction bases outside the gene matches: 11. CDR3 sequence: CASSRGQGREEQYF. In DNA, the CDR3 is TGTGCCAGCAGCCGTGGACAGGGTAGGGAGGAGCAGTACTTC.

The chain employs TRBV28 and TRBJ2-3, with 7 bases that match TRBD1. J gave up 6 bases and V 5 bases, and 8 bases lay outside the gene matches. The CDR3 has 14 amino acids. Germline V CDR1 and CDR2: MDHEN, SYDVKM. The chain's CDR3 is CASSGTDVVDTQYF. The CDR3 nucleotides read TGTGCCAGCAGTGGGACAGACGTGGTGGATACGCAGTATTTT.

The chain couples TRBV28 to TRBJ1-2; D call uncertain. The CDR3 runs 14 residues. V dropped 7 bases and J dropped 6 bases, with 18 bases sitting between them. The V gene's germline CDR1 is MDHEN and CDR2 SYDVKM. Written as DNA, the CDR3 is TGTGCCAGCATCGAGGCTGCCCTCATTAATGGCTACACCTTC. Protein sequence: CASIEAALINGYTF.

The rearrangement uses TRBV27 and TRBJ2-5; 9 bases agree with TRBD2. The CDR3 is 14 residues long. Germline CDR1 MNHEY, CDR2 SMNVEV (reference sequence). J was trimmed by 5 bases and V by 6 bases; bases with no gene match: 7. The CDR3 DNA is TGTGCCAGCAGGCCGGCGGGGGGGCGGGAGACCCAGTACTTC. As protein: CASRPAGGRETQYF.